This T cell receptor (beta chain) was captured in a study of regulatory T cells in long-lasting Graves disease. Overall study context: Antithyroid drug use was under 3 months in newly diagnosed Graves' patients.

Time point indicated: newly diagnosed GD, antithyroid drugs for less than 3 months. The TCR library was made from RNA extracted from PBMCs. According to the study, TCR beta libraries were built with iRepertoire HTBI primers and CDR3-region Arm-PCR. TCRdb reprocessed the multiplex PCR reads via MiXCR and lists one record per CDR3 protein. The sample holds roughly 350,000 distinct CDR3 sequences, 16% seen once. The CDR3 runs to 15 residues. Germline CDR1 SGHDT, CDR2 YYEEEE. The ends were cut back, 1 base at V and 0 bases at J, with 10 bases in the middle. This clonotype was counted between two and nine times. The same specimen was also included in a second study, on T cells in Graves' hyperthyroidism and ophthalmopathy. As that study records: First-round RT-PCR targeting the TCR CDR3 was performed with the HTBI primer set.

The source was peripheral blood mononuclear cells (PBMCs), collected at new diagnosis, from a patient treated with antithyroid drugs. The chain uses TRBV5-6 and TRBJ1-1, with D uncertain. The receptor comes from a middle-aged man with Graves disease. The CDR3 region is CASSLLSSVNTEAFF. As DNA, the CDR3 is TGTGCCAGCAGCTTGTTGTCCTCTGTGAACACTGAAGCTTTCTTT.